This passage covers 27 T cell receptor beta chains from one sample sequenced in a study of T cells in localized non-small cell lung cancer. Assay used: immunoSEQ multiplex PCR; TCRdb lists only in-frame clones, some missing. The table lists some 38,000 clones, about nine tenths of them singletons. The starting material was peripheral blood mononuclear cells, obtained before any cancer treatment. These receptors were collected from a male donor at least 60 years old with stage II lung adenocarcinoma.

This CDR3 is CAIRDGQGAREQYF. In DNA form, the CDR3 reads TGTGCCATCAGGGACGGACAGGGGGCGCGAGAGCAGTACTTC. The chain links TRBV10-3 to TRBJ2-7, with 11 bases matching TRBD1. The germline V gene encodes CDR1 ENHRY and CDR2 SYGVKD. This CDR3 region has 14 residues. The V segment lost 6 bases and the J segment 7 bases; nucleotides outside the gene matches: 8.

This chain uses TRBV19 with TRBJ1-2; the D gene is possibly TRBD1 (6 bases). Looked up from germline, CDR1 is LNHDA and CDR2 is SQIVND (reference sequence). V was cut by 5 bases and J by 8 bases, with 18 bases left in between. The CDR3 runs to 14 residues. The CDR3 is CASSSTRGGLGYTF. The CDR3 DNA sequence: TGTGCCAGTAGTTCAACTCGGGGGGGGCTCGGCTACACCTTC.

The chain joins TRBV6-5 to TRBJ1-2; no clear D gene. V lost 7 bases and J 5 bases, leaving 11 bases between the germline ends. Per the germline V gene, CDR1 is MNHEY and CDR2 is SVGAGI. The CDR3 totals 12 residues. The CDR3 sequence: CASTSTHYGYTF. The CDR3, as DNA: TGTGCCAGCACATCTACGCATTATGGCTACACCTTC.

CDR3 region: CASGPGQSQAFF. CDR3 bases: TGTGCCAGCGGACCGGGACAGAGCCAAGCTTTCTTT. The chain couples TRBV6-1 to TRBJ1-1; TRBD1 matches 7 bases. CDR1 and CDR2 (germline): MNHNS, SASEGT. The CDR3 is 12 residues long. The junction had 9 bases not matched to a gene; V was cut back by 8 bases and J by 9 bases.

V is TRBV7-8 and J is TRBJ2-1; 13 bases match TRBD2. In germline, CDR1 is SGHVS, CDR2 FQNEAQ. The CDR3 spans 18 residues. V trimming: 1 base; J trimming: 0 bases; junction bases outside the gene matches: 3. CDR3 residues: CASSLGTSGSGSYNEQFF. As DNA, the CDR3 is TGTGCCAGCAGCTTAGGGACTAGCGGGAGTGGCTCCTACAATGAGCAGTTCTTC.

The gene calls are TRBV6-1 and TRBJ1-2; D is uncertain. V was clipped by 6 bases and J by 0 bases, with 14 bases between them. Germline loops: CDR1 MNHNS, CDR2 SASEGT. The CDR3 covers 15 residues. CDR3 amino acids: CASRWPGATNYGYTF. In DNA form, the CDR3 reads TGTGCCAGCAGATGGCCCGGAGCTACTAACTATGGCTACACCTTC.

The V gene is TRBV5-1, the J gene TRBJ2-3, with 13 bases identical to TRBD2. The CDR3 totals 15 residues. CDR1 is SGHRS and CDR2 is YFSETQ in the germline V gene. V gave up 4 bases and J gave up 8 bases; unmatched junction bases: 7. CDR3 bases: TGCGCCAGCAGCCGAGGACTAGCGGGGGTTGGTACGCAGTATTTT. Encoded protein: CASSRGLAGVGTQYF.

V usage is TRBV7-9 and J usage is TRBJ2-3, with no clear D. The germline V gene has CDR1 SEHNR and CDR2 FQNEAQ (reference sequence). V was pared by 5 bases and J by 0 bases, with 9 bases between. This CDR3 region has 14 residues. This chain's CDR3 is CASSPPGSTDTQYF. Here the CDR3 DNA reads TGTGCCAGCAGCCCCCCTGGCAGCACAGATACGCAGTATTTT.

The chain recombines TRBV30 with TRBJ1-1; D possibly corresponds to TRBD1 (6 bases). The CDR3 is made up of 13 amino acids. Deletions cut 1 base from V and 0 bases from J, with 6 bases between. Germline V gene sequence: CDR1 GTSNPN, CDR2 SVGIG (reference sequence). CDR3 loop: CAWSGTVNTEAFF. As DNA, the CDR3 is TGTGCCTGGAGTGGGACAGTGAACACTGAAGCTTTCTTT.

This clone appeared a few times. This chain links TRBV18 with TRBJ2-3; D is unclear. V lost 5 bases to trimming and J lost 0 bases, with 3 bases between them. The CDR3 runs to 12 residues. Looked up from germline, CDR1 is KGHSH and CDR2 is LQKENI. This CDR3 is CASSDSTDTQYF. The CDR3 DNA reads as TGTGCCAGCTCAGACAGCACAGATACGCAGTATTTT.

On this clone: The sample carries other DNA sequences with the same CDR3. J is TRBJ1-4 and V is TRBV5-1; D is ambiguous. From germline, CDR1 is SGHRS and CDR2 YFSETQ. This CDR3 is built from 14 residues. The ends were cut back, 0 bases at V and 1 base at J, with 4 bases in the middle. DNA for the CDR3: TGCGCCAGCAGCTTGGTGGGAACTAATGAAAAACTGTTTTTT. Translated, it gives CASSLVGTNEKLFF. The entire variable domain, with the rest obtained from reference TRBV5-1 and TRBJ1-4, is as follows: KAGVTQTPRYLIKTRGQQVTLSCSPISGHRSVSWYQQTPGQGLQFLFEYFSETQRNKGNFPGRFSGRQFSNSRSEMNVSTLELGDSALYLCASSLVGTNEKLFFGSGTQLSVL.

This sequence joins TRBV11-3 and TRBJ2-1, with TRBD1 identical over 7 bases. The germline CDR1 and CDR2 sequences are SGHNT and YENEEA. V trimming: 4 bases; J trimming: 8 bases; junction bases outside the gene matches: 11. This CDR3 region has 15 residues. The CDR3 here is CASSSGQVGSDEQFF. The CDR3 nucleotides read TGTGCCAGCAGCTCTGGACAGGTCGGATCGGATGAGCAGTTCTTC.

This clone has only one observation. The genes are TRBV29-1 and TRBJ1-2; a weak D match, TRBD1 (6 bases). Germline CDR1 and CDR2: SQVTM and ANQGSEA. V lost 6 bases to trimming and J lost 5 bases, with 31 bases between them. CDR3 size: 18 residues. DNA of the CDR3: TGCAGCGTCCCCCGGGCTGGGACACAGCCCTCCTCGGGGTATGGCTACACCTTC. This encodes CSVPRAGTQPSSGYGYTF.

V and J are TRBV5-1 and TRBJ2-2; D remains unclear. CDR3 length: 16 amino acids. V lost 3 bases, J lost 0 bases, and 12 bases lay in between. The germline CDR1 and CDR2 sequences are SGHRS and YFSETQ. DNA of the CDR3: TGCGCCAGCAGCTCTGGGCGCCTCACGAACACCGGGGAGCTGTTTTTT. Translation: CASSSGRLTNTGELFF.

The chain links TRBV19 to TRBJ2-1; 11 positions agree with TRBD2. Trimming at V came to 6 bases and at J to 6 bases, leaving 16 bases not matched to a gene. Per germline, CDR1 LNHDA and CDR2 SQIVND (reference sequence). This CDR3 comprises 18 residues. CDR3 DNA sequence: TGTGCCAGTAGGGCCGGTTCTATAGTTAGCGGGAGGGGCAATGAGCAGTTCTTC. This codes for CASRAGSIVSGRGNEQFF.

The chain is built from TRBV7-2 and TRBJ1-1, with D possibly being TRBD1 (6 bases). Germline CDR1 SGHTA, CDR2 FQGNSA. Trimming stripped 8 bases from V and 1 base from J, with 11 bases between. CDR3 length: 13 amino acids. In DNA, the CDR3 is TGTGCCAGCCGCCCCAGGGGGAACACTGAAGCTTTCTTT. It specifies CASRPRGNTEAFF.

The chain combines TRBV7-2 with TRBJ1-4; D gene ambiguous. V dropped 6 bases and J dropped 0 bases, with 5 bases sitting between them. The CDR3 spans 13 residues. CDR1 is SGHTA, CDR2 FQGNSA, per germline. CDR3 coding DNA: TGTGCCAGCAGGCGTTCAACTAATGAAAAACTGTTTTTT. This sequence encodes CASRRSTNEKLFF.

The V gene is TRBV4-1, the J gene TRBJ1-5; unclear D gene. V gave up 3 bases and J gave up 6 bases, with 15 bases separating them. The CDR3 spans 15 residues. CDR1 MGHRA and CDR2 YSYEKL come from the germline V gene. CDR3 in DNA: TGCGCCAGCAGCCAGGGTCTACCACTGGGTCAGCCCCAGCATTTT. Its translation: CASSQGLPLGQPQHF.

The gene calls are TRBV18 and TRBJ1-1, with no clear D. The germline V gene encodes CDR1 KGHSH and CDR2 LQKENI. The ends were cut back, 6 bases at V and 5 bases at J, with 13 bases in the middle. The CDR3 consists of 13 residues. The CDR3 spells CASSPGGRTEAFF. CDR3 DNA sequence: TGTGCCAGCTCGCCGGGAGGGCGGACTGAAGCTTTCTTT.

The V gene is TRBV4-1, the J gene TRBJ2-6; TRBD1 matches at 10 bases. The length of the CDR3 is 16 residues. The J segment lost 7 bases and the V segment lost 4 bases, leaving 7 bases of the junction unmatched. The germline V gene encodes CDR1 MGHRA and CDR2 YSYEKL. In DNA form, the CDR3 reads TGCGCCAGCAGCCCCCCAGGGACAGGGGCTGCCAACGTCCTGACTTTC. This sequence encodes CASSPPGTGAANVLTF.

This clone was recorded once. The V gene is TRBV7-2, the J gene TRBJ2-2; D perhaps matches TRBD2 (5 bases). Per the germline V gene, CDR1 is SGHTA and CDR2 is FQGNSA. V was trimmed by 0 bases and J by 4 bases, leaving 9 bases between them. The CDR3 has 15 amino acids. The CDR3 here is CASSLAPSITGELFF. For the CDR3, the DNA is TGTGCCAGCAGCTTAGCTCCTAGCATCACCGGGGAGCTGTTTTTT.

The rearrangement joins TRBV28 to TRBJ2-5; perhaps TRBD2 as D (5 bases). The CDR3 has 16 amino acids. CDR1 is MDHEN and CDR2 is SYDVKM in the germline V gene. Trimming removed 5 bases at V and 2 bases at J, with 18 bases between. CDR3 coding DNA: TGTGCCAGCAGTGCCATCCCGATTCCGGGGCAAGAGACCCAGTACTTC. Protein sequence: CASSAIPIPGQETQYF. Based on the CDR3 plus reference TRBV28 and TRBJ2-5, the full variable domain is DVKVTQSSRYLVKRTGEKVFLECVQDMDHENMFWYRQDPGLGLRLIYFSYDVKMKEKGDIPEGYSVSREKKERFSLILESASTNQTSMYLCASSAIPIPGQETQYFGPGTRLLVL.

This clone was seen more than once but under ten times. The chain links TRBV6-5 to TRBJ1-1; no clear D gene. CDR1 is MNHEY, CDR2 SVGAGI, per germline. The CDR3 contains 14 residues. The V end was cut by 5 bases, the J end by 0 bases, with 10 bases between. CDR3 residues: CASSAINMNTEAFF. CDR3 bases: TGTGCCAGCAGTGCTATTAACATGAACACTGAAGCTTTCTTT.

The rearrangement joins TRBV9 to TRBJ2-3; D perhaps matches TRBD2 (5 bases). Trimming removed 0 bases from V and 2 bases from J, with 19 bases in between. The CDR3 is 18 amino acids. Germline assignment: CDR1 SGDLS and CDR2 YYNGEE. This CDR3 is CASSVDAISTGFTDTQYF. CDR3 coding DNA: TGTGCCAGCAGCGTAGATGCTATCTCTACGGGGTTCACAGATACGCAGTATTTT. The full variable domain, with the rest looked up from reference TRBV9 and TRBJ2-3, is DSGVTQTPKHLITATGQRVTLRCSPRSGDLSVYWYQQSLDQGLQFLIQYYNGEERAKGNILERFSAQQFPDLHSELNLSSLELGDSALYFCASSVDAISTGFTDTQYFGPGTRLTVL.

CDR3 coding DNA: TGTGCCAGGTCCTCTGGGGCCAACGTCCTGACTTTC. As protein: CARSSGANVLTF. The J gene is TRBJ2-6, the V gene TRBV7-9; D gene ambiguous. Trimming removed 9 bases from V and 0 bases from J, with 3 bases in between. Germline CDR1 SEHNR, CDR2 FQNEAQ (reference sequence). The CDR3 has 12 residues.

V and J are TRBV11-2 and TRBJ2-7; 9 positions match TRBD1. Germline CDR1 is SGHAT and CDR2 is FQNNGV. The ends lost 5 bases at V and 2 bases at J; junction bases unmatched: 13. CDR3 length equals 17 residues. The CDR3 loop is CASSPINRGRTTYEQYF. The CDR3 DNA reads TGTGCCAGCAGCCCGATAAACAGGGGGCGTACCACCTACGAGCAGTACTTC.

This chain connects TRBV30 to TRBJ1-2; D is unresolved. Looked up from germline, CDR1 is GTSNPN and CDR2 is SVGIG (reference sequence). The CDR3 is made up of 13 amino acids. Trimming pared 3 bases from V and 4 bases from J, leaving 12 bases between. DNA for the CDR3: TGTGCCTGGAGATGGACCGGCGGCTATGGCTACACCTTC. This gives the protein CAWRWTGGYGYTF.